This T cell receptor beta chain appears in the sequencing data of a study of blood T cell repertoires in COVID-19. In the study overall: T cells, B-cell-depleted T cells, or PBMCs provided the cDNA or gDNA that served as material.

Data came from immunoSEQ multiplex PCR; TCRdb stores just in-frame clones and leaves some out. Of approximately 210,000 clones listed, roughly 86% are singletons. Germline values: CDR1 MGHRA, CDR2 YSYEKL. The CDR3 spans 14 residues. V dropped 0 bases and J dropped 3 bases, with 7 bases sitting between them. V is TRBV4-1 and J is TRBJ2-3, with D possibly TRBD2 on 5 matching bases. Specimen: peripheral blood. This TCR was recovered from a woman between 70 and 85 years old with active or convalescent COVID-19. The DNA for the CDR3 is TGCGCCAGCAGCCAAGATGAGGGAACAGATACGCAGTATTTT. It specifies CASSQDEGTDTQYF.